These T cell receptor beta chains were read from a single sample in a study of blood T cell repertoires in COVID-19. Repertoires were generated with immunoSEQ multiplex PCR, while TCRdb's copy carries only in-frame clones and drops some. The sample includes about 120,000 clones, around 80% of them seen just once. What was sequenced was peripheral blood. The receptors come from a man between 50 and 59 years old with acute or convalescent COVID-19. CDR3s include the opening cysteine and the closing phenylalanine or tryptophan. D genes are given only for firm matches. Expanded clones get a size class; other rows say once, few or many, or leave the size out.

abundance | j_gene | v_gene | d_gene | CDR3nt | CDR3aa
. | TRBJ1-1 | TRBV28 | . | TGTGCCAGCAGCGTCACCAGAATGAACACTGAAGCTTTCTTT | CASSVTRMNTEAFF
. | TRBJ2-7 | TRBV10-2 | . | TGCGCCAGCAGTTTATCACAGTTATACTCCTACGAGCAGTACTTC | CASSLSQLYSYEQYF
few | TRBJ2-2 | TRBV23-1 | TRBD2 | TGCGCCAGCAGTCAAAACCCGGGAGGTTCGAACACCGGGGAGCTGTTTTTT | CASSQNPGGSNTGELFF
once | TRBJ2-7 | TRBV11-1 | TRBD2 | TGTGCCAGCAGCCTAACTAGCGGGAGTGGGTACGAGCAGTACTTC | CASSLTSGSGYEQYF
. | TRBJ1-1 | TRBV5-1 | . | TGCGCCAGCAGCTTGAGGGGCCCGAACACTGAAGCTTTCTTT | CASSLRGPNTEAFF
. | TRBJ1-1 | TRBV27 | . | TGTGCCAGCAGTTTATCCCGGGACAAGAACACTGAAGCTTTCTTT | CASSLSRDKNTEAFF
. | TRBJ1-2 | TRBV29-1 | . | TGCACCTCAGCTAGAACAGCGGATGATGGCTACACCTTC | CTSARTADDGYTF
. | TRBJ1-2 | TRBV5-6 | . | TGTGCCAGCAGCTTGGGACAGCCTTCCTATGGCTACACCTTC | CASSLGQPSYGYTF
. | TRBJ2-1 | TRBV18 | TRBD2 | TGTGCCAGCTCACTCAAAGTCCCGAGCGGGGGCCTCATAACCACCTACAATGAGCAGTTCTTC | CASSLKVPSGGLITTYNEQFF
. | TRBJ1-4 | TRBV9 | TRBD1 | TGTGCCAGCAGCGCCCTGGGACAGCTCGGCGAAAAACTGTTTTTT | CASSALGQLGEKLFF
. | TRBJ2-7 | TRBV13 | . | TGTGCCAGCAGCTACCGACAGGGAGGCGGCGAGCAGTACTTC | CASSYRQGGGEQYF
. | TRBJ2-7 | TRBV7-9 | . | TGTGCCAGCAGCCCGCAACAGTACGAGCAGTACTTC | CASSPQQYEQYF
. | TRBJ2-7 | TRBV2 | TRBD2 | TGTGCCAGCAGTGACCCTAGCGGGGGACCCTACGAGCAGTACTTC | CASSDPSGGPYEQYF
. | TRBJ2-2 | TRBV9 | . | TGTGCCAGCAGCGCGCCCACAGGGCAGTTGAACACCGGGGAGCTGTTTTTT | CASSAPTGQLNTGELFF
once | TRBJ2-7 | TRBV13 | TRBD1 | TGTGCCAGCAGCGACCCGGGACAGGACATCTACGAGCAGTACTTC | CASSDPGQDIYEQYF
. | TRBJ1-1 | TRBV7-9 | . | TGTGCCAGCATCCCGGGGGACACTGAAGCTTTCTTT | CASIPGDTEAFF
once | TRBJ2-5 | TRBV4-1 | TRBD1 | TGCGCCAGCAGCGCGGGACAGGGTTTGGGTCCCAAAGAGACCCAGTACTTC | CASSAGQGLGPKETQYF
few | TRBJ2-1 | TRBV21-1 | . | TGTGCCAGCAGCAAACCGGGACTAGCGGGGAGGCGGTCTGCTAACAATGAGCAGTTCTTC | CASSKPGLAGRRSANNEQFF
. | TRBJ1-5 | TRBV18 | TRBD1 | TGTGCCAGCTCACCCCAACAGGGGAATCAGCCCCAGCATTTT | CASSPQQGNQPQHF
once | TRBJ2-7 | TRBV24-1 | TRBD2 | TGTGCCACCAGTGAATCCGGACTAGCGGGAGGTAATCACGAGCAGTACTTC | CATSESGLAGGNHEQYF
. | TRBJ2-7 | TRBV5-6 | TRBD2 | TGTGCCAGCAGCTCGCTAGCGGGGTTTCCCTACGAGCAGTACTTC | CASSSLAGFPYEQYF
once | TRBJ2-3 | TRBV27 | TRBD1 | TGTGCCAGCAGTTTGCCGGACAGGACCCTTTGGGCAGATACGCAGTATTTT | CASSLPDRTLWADTQYF
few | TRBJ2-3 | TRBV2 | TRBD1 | TGTGCCAGAGAGCCGGGACAGGGGGGCACAGATACGCAGTATTTT | CAREPGQGGTDTQYF
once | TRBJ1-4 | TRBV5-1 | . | TGCGCCAGCAGCAGCCAGGGGAAGAATGAAAAACTGTTTTTT | CASSSQGKNEKLFF
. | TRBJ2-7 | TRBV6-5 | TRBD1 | TGTGCCAGCAGTTACTCCAACAGGGGGCAGTACGAGCAGTACTTC | CASSYSNRGQYEQYF
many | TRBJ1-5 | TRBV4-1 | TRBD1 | TGCGCCAGCAGCCAGGCCATAACCGGGACAGGGAACAATCAGCCCCAGCATTTT | CASSQAITGTGNNQPQHF
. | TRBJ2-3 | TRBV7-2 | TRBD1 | TGTGCCAGCAGCAGGACAGGGAGGACAGATACGCAGTATTTT | CASSRTGRTDTQYF
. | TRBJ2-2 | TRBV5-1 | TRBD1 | TGCGCCAGCAGCTGGGGCGGACAGGGCGTCGGGGAGCTGTTTTTT | CASSWGGQGVGELFF
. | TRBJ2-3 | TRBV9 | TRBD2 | TGTGCCAGCAGCGTAGGCGGGGGTGCAGATACGCAGTATTTT | CASSVGGGADTQYF
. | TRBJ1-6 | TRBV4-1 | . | TGCGCCAGCAGCCAGGGCCAGGCACGGGGTTTCCTTTCACCCCTCCACTTT | CASSQGQARGFLSPLHF
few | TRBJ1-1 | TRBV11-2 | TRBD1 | TGTGCCAGCAGCTTATTAGGCGGCAACAGGGGGCTCACTGAAGCTTTCTTT | CASSLLGGNRGLTEAFF
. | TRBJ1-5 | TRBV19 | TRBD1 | TGTGCCAGTAGCCCCCGAGGGACAGGGGTACCGCAGCCCCAGCATTTT | CASSPRGTGVPQPQHF
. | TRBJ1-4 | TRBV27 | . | TGTGCCAGCACTAATCTGGGCGGGAATGAAAAACTGTTTTTT | CASTNLGGNEKLFF
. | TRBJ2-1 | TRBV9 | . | TGTGCCAGCAGCGTAAGCAGCGGTTTGTGGAATGAGCAGTTCTTC | CASSVSSGLWNEQFF
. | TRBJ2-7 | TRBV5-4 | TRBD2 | TGTGCCAGCAGCCTCTCCAAAAGCGGGAGCCCCTACGAGCAGTACTTC | CASSLSKSGSPYEQYF
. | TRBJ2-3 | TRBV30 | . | TGTGCCTGGAGCAGAGGGACAAACCCCGCCGATACGCAGTATTTT | CAWSRGTNPADTQYF
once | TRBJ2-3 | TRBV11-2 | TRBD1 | TGTGCCAGCAGCACGGGACAGGGTGGGGCAGATACGCAGTATTTT | CASSTGQGGADTQYF
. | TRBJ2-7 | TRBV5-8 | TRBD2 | TGTGCCAGCAGCGCCCAAGGACAAGGGAGGGACGAGCAGTACTTC | CASSAQGQGRDEQYF
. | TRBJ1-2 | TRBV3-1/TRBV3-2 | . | TGTGCCAGCAGCCAAGACCCCGCAGTTTACTATGGCTACACCTTC | CASSQDPAVYYGYTF
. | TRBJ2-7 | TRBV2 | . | TGTGCCAGCAGTGACTACTCCTACGAGCAGTACTTC | CASSDYSYEQYF
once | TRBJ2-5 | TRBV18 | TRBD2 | TGTGCCAGCTCACCCACACACCAGACTAGCGGGAGTGGAGAGACCCAGTACTTC | CASSPTHQTSGSGETQYF
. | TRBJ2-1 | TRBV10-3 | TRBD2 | TGTGCCATCAGTCCAGCGGGGACTGAGCAGTTCTTC | CAISPAGTEQFF
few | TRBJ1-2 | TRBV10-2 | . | TGCGCCAGCAGTGAAGCGGGCTATGGCTACACCTTC | CASSEAGYGYTF
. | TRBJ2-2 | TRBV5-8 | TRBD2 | TGTGCCAGCAGCTTGGCGGGAGGGTACACCGGGGAGCTGTTTTTT | CASSLAGGYTGELFF
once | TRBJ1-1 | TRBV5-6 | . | TGTGCCAGCAGCTTGTGGTCGGCTGAAGCTTTCTTT | CASSLWSAEAFF
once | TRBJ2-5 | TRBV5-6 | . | TGTGCCAGCAGCTTGCTTACAGGGGGGGCAAGAGAGACCCAGTACTTC | CASSLLTGGARETQYF
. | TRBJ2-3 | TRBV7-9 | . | TGTGCCAGCAGCTTAACTCCGTTAAGGCAGTATTTT | CASSLTPLRQYF
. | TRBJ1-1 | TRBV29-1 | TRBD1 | TGCAGCGTCGTGGGACAGGGGGTCTTCACTGAAGCTTTCTTT | CSVVGQGVFTEAFF
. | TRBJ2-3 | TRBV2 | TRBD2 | TGTGCCAGCAGTGAAGATCGCCTAGCGGGAACAGATACGCAGTATTTT | CASSEDRLAGTDTQYF
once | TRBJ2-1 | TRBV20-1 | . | TGCAGTGCTAGCACCTACAATGAGCAGTTCTTC | CSASTYNEQFF
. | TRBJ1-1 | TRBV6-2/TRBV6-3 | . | TGTGCCAGCAGTTACTCACCTTCCGTGGGCGTGGCTGAAGCTTTCTTT | CASSYSPSVGVAEAFF
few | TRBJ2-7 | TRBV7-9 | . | TGTGCCAGCAGCTTAAATCGGGGGAAAAGTTTCTACGAGCAGTACTTC | CASSLNRGKSFYEQYF
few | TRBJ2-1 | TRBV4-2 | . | TGTGCCAGCAGCCAAGAATCCGGGACTCTCTCCTACAATGAGCAGTTCTTC | CASSQESGTLSYNEQFF
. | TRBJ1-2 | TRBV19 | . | TGTGCCAGTAGTATAGATCAGTTTTACTACACCTTC | CASSIDQFYYTF
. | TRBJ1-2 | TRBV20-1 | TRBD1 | TGCGGAACCGACAGGGGTTACGGCTACACCTTC | CGTDRGYGYTF
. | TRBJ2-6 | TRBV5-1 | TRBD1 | TGCGCCAGCAGCTTGGGACAGGGCTCTGGGGCCAACGTCCTGACTTTC | CASSLGQGSGANVLTF
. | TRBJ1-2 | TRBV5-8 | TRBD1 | TGTGCCAGCAGCTCGGACAGGGGAGGACTTGGCTACACCTTC | CASSSDRGGLGYTF